Presented here are 16 T cell receptor beta chains from one specimen sequenced in a study of T cell clonality in common variable immunodeficiency. Profiling relied on immunoSEQ multiplex PCR, and the TCRdb table lists in-frame clones only, not all of them. The sample counts tens of thousands of clones, none seen once; the ten largest own more than 25%. Which antigens these TCRs recognize remains unknown. Study results and limitations: In common variable immunodeficiency, TCR beta chains reportedly carried fewer deletions and N-nucleotide insertions.

The sequencing sample was made of peripheral blood mononuclear cells. All receptors come from a human donor with common variable immunodeficiency.

With respect to this clone: The read stops 3 residues short of the end of the CDR3; the missing end is completed from the germline J gene. This sequence joins TRBV19 and TRBJ1-2; D possibly corresponds to TRBD1 (5 bases). V shed 5 bases and J shed 4 bases, with 11 bases lying between them. The germline gives CDR1 LNHDA, CDR2 SQIVND (reference sequence). CDR3 size: 13 residues. Incomplete CDR3 DNA: TGTGCCAGTAGTCCGGGGACTCCCTATGGC. Encoded protein: CASSPGTPYG. The complete CDR3 reads CASSPGTPYGYTF.

The sample holds many counts of this clone. The read stops 3 residues short of the end of the CDR3; the missing end is completed from the germline J gene. The J gene is TRBJ2-5, the V gene TRBV29-1, with D tentatively TRBD2 (6 bases). Trimming removed 6 bases from V and 1 base from J, with 12 bases in between. This CDR3 region has 13 residues. Germline V gene sequence: CDR1 SQVTM, CDR2 ANQGSEA. The CDR3 spells CSVYSGTQETQYF. The sequenced CDR3 bases are TGCAGCGTATATAGCGGAACCCAAGAGACC.

CDR3 loop: CSVDGQGPYEQYF. The DNA read from the CDR3 is TGCAGCGTTGACGGACAGGGCCCCTACGAG. The V call is TRBV29-1, the J call TRBJ2-7, with 8 bases fitting TRBD1. From the germline J gene comes the end of the CDR3, since the read stops 3 residues before it. CDR1 is SQVTM, CDR2 ANQGSEA, per germline. This CDR3 spans 13 amino acids. Unmatched junction bases numbered 3, after V lost 3 bases and J lost 2 bases.

This clone was seen repeatedly, ten times or more. With the read ending 3 residues before the CDR3 end, the germline J gene is used to fill in that end. The chain joins TRBV20-1 to TRBJ1-5; D ambiguous. Trimming stripped 6 bases from V and 3 bases from J, with 18 bases between. Germline values: CDR1 DFQATT, CDR2 SNEGSKA (reference sequence). The CDR3 loop spans 15 amino acids. CDR3 bases read: TGCAGTGCCCCGACCGACGCAGGCTACAATCAGCCC. It yields the protein CSAPTDAGYNQP. The entire CDR3 is CSAPTDAGYNQPQHF.

This clone was observed many times. The DNA ends 3 residues before the CDR3 does, and the rest of the CDR3 is filled in from the germline J gene. The V and J genes are TRBV20-1 and TRBJ2-1; 9 bases match TRBD2. The V gene's germline CDR1 is DFQATT and CDR2 SNEGSKA (reference sequence). The CDR3 totals 15 residues. Unmatched junction bases numbered 8, after V lost 6 bases and J lost 2 bases. Partial CDR3 DNA: TGCAGTGCGAAGACTAGCGGACCCCCCTACAATGAG. Translating gives CSAKTSGPPYNE. The CDR3, in full, reads CSAKTSGPPYNEQFF.

Many counts were recorded for this clone. The CDR3 extends 3 residues past the end of the read, so its final part is completed from the germline J gene. This sequence joins TRBV5-1 and TRBJ2-7, with D possibly matching TRBD1 (5 bases). Germline V gene sequence: CDR1 SGHRS, CDR2 YFSETQ. V lost 1 base, J lost 2 bases, and 10 bases lay in between. The CDR3 covers 14 residues. The CDR3 loop is CASSLSDSTYEQYF. The CDR3 DNA, read in part, is TGCGCCAGCAGCTTGAGTGACAGTACCTACGAG.

This clone occurred a few times. The sequence runs out 3 residues before the end of the CDR3; the remainder is reconstructed from the germline J gene. This chain joins TRBV19 and TRBJ1-5, with D unclear. The ends were cut back, 5 bases at V and 1 base at J, with 9 bases in the middle. This CDR3 spans 14 amino acids. The V gene's germline CDR1 is LNHDA and CDR2 SQIVND (reference sequence). The covered CDR3 bases are TGTGCCAGTAGTTTCCGGGGAAGCAATCAGCCC. Amino acid sequence: CASSFRGSNQP. The complete CDR3 reads CASSFRGSNQPQHF.

Many counts were recorded for this clone. The read falls 3 residues short of the CDR3 end, and the missing part is taken from the germline J gene. The gene calls are TRBV20-1 and TRBJ1-3; possibly TRBD1 for D (6 bases). This CDR3 has 14 amino acids. Germline assignment: CDR1 DFQATT and CDR2 SNEGSKA (reference sequence). The ends were cut back, 5 bases at V and 2 bases at J, with 13 bases in the middle. The CDR3: CSALRAGAGNTIYF. CDR3 bases read: TGCAGTGCTCTCCGGGCAGGGGCTGGAAACACC.

This clone was seen a few times. From the germline J gene comes the end of the CDR3, since the read stops 3 residues before it. The chain joins TRBV7-9 to TRBJ2-7, with 10 bases lining up with TRBD1. Trimming took 4 bases from V and 6 from J; bases not matched to a gene: 6. CDR3 length equals 14 residues. Germline V gene lookup returns CDR1 SEHNR and CDR2 FQNEAQ (reference sequence). The CDR3 here is CASSSPGQGSEQYF. The covered CDR3 bases are TGTGCCAGCAGCTCCCCGGGACAGGGGAGCGAG.

By sample fraction, this clone is large (0.1 to 1%). From the germline J gene comes the end of the CDR3, since the read stops 3 residues before it. The chain employs TRBV11-2 and TRBJ1-2; tentatively, D is TRBD1 (6 bases). CDR3 length: 15 amino acids. Germline CDR1 is SGHAT and CDR2 is FQNNGV. The V gene lost 5 bases and the J gene lost 5 bases, with 18 bases spanning the gap. Partial CDR3 DNA: TGTGCCAGCAGCCAGGGGTTTATAAGCCGGTATGGC. It is translated as CASSQGFISRYG. The complete CDR3 reads CASSQGFISRYGYTF. Drawing the rest from reference TRBV11-2 and TRBJ1-2, the complete variable domain is EAGVAQSPRYKIIEKRQSVAFWCNPISGHATLYWYQQILGQGPKLLIQFQNNGVVDDSQLPKDRFSAERLKGVDSTLKIQPAKLEDSAVYLCASSQGFISRYGYTFGSGTRLTVV.

There are a few counts of this clone. The read stops 3 residues short of the end of the CDR3; the missing end is completed from the germline J gene. This chain connects TRBV7-8 to TRBJ2-7; D unclear. CDR1 is SGHVS and CDR2 is FQNEAQ in the germline V gene. V was cut by 6 bases and J by 4 bases, with 19 bases left in between. This CDR3 contains 15 residues. CDR3 sequence reads: CASSQGFGFGYEQYF. CDR3 DNA, as far as it was read: TGTGCCAGCAGTCAAGGGTTCGGATTTGGGTACGAG. Variable domain in full (rest from reference TRBV7-8 and TRBJ2-7): GAGVSQSPRYKVAKRGQDVALRCDPISGHVSLFWYQQALGQGPEFLTYFQNEAQLDKSGLPSDRFFAERPEGSVSTLKIQRTQQEDSAVYLCASSQGFGFGYEQYFGPGTRLTVT.

To note about this clone: The junction shows a germline mismatch at one end, possibly a read error. The read ends 3 residues before the CDR3 terminus; that terminus is restored from the germline J gene. The rearrangement links TRBV7-9 to TRBJ1-4; no clear D gene. The CDR3 covers 12 residues. Looked up from germline, CDR1 is SEHNR and CDR2 is FQNEAQ (reference sequence). CDR3 in amino acids: CSSSLVDEKLFF. CDR3 DNA (partial): TGTTCCAGCAGCTTAGTAGATGAAAAA.

This clone was found a few times. With the read ending 3 residues before the CDR3 end, the germline J gene is used to fill in that end. The chain employs TRBV7-9 and TRBJ1-6, with a weak D call TRBD1 (5 bases). Trimming took off 0 bases at V and 9 bases at J, with 12 bases between the two ends. The germline V gene encodes CDR1 SEHNR and CDR2 FQNEAQ (reference sequence). The CDR3 spans 15 residues. The covered CDR3 bases are TGTGCCAGCAGCTTAGCCGGGCAGGGAGGTTCACCC. It translates to CASSLAGQGGSP. The full CDR3 sequence reads CASSLAGQGGSPLHF.

This clone was counted only a few times. The read stops 3 residues short of the end of the CDR3; the missing end is completed from the germline J gene. V gene TRBV5-1 combines with J gene TRBJ2-7; 12 bases agree with TRBD1. The J segment lost 3 bases and the V segment lost 4 bases, leaving 8 bases of the junction unmatched. Germline loops: CDR1 SGHRS, CDR2 YFSETQ. The CDR3 is made up of 16 amino acids. The CDR3 reads CASSGSGTGGGYEQYF. CDR3 DNA (partial): TGCGCCAGCAGCGGCTCCGGGACAGGGGGCGGCTACGAG.

This clone was found many times. The read is 3 residues too short to cover the CDR3 end, so that end is filled in from the germline J gene. This chain joins TRBV7-9 and TRBJ2-3; 8 bases fit TRBD2. Germline lookup yields CDR1 SEHNR and CDR2 FQNEAQ (reference sequence). V lost 5 bases to trimming and J lost 4 bases; unmatched junction nucleotides: 5. The CDR3 loop spans 14 amino acids. Partial CDR3 DNA: TGTGCCAGCAGCCTCAGGCGGGGGGCAGATACG. Its translation is CASSLRRGADT. The full CDR3 protein is CASSLRRGADTQYF.

This clone was seen repeatedly, ten times or more. The CDR3 extends 3 residues past the end of the read, so its final part is completed from the germline J gene. This chain links TRBV20-1 with TRBJ1-5; the D gene is possibly TRBD1 (6 bases). The CDR3 consists of 15 residues. Germline CDR1 and CDR2: DFQATT and SNEGSKA (reference sequence). Trimming shortened V by 0 bases and J by 7 bases, and 16 bases separated the two germline ends. The CDR3 bases that were read are TGCAGTGCTAGAGATTTAGGGGGGGCTGGGCAGCCC. Residues: CSARDLGGAGQP. The CDR3 in full is CSARDLGGAGQPQHF.